This T cell receptor (beta chain) stems from a study of neurological immune-mediated disorders. The study, taken as a whole, reports: Neither clinical nor MRI features were associated with the multiple sclerosis repertoire cluster.

TCRdb re-called the 5' RACE reads through MiXCR, storing one row per CDR3 protein. Among fewer than 75,000 distinct CDR3 sequences listed, 3.4% were seen once. There are 8 residues in the CDR3. Germline CDR1 and CDR2: SQVTM and ANQGSEA. In its sample, this clonotype was seen many times. Its antigen remains unidentified. The sequenced sample consisted of PBMCs. The clonotype originates from a man aged 35-49 years with multiple sclerosis. The chain employs TRBV29-1 and TRBJ1-1; D not certain. The CDR3 spells CRTEEAFF. The CDR3 coding sequence is TGCAGGACGGAAGAAGCTTTCTTT.